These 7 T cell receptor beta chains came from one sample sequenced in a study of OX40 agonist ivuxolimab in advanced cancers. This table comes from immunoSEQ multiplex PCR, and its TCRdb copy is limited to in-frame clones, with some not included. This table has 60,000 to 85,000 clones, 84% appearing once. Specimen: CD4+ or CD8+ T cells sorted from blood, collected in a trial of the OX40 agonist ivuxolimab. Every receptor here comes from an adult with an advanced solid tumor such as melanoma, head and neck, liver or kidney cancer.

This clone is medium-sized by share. The CDR3 spells CASSQRGQGADEQYF. The CDR3 coding sequence is TGCGCCAGCAGCCAACGGGGACAGGGGGCTGACGAGCAGTACTTC. The chain uses TRBV4-3 and TRBJ2-7; 12 nucleotides match TRBD1. V lost 2 bases to trimming and J lost 5 bases; unmatched junction nucleotides: 4. The CDR3 is 15 residues long. Germline lookup yields CDR1 LGHNA and CDR2 YSLEER.

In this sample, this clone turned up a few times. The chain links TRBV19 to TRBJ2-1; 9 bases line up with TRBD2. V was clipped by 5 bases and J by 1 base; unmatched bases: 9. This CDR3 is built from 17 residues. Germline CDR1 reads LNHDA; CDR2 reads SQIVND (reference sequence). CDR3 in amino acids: CASSSARTSGSYNEQFF. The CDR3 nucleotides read TGTGCCAGTAGTTCCGCCCGCACTAGCGGGTCCTACAATGAGCAGTTCTTC.

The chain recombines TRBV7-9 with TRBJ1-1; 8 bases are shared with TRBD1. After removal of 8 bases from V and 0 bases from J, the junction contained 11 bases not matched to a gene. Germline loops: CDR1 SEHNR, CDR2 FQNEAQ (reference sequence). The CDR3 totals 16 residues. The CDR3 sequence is CASHGQGAWVNTEAFF. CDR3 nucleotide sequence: TGTGCCAGCCATGGTCAGGGGGCTTGGGTGAACACTGAAGCTTTCTTT. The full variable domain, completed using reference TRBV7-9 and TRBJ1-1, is DTGVSQNPRHKITKRGQNVTFRCDPISEHNRLYWYRQTLGQGPEFLTYFQNEAQLEKSRLLSDRFSAERPKGSFSTLEIQRTEQGDSAMYLCASHGQGAWVNTEAFFGQGTRLTVV.

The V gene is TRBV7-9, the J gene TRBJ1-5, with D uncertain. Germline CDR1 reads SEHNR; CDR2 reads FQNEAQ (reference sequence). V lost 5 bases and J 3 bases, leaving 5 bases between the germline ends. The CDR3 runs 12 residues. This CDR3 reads CASSLDNQPQHF. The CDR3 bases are TGTGCCAGCAGCCTAGACAATCAGCCCCAGCATTTT.

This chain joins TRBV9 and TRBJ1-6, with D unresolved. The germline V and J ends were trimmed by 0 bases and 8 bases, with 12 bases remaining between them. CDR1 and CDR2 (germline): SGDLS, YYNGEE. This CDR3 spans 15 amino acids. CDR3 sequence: CASSVGRLADSPLHF. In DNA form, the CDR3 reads TGTGCCAGCAGCGTAGGACGTCTCGCGGATTCACCCCTCCACTTT.

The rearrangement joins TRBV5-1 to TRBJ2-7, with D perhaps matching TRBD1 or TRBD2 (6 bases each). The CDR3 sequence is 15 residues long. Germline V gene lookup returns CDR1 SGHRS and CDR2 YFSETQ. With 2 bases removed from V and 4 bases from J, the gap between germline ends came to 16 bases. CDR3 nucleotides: TGCGCCAGCAGCTTAGAAGGGGGGCCTAGGTACGAGCAGTACTTC. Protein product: CASSLEGGPRYEQYF. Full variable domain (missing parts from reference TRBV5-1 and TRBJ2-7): KAGVTQTPRYLIKTRGQQVTLSCSPISGHRSVSWYQQTPGQGLQFLFEYFSETQRNKGNFPGRFSGRQFSNSRSEMNVSTLELGDSALYLCASSLEGGPRYEQYFGPGTRLTVT.

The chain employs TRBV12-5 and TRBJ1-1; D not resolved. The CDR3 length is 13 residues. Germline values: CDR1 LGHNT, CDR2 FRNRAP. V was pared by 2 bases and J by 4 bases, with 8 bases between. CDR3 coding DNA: TGTGCTAGTGGTTTGCGCCGGATCACTGAAGCTTTCTTT. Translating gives CASGLRRITEAFF. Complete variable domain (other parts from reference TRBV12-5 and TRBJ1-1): DARVTQTPRHKVTEMGQEVTMRCQPILGHNTVFWYRQTMMQGLELLAYFRNRAPLDDSGMPKDRFSAEMPDATLATLKIQPSEPRDSAVYFCASGLRRITEAFFGQGTRLTVV.